The rows below give T cell receptor beta chains drawn from one sample of a study of post-analysis software for immune sequencing data. In TCRdb, the PCR reads were re-called with MiXCR into one record per CDR3 protein. The top ten hold around 0.56% of the sample, which has hundreds of thousands of distinct CDR3 sequences, 25% to 30% seen once. The sample was blood. All receptors derive from a girl between 5 and 17 years old with multiple sclerosis. The CDR3 runs from the conserved cysteine through the conserved F or W. Each record gives: CDR3 DNA, CDR3 protein, D gene, J gene, V gene, clone size. A D gene is named only where the DNA matches it firmly. Size values are once, few and many counts, or a class for expanded clones, and some rows have none.

CDR3 DNA: TGTGCCAGCAGCAGAACCTCGGGGATGGCAGATACGCAGTATTTT
CDR3 protein: CASSRTSGMADTQYF
D gene: NA
J gene: TRBJ2-3
V gene: TRBV7-2
clone size: many

CDR3 DNA: TGCAGCGTTCTTCTTCGGGAGGGCTCCTACGAGCAGTACTTC
CDR3 protein: CSVLLREGSYEQYF
D gene: TRBD2
J gene: TRBJ2-7
V gene: TRBV29-1
clone size: few

CDR3 DNA: TGTGCCACCCGGGGGGACGGAGAATACAATGAGCAGTTCTTC
CDR3 protein: CATRGDGEYNEQFF
D gene: TRBD2
J gene: TRBJ2-1
V gene: TRBV24-1
clone size: few

CDR3 DNA: TGTGCCAGCAGCTTAGGCCGGGAGGGCCCCGTAAGGAATGAGCAGTTCTTC
CDR3 protein: CASSLGREGPVRNEQFF
D gene: TRBD2
J gene: TRBJ2-1
V gene: TRBV7-2
clone size: NA

CDR3 DNA: TGTGCCAGCAGCATGGGACAGGGAGGCTATGAGCAGTTCTTC
CDR3 protein: CASSMGQGGYEQFF
D gene: TRBD1
J gene: TRBJ2-1
V gene: TRBV5-5
clone size: few

CDR3 DNA: TGCGCCAGCAGCTCTTTAATAGCGGGAGGCCCGACCGAGCAGTACTTC
CDR3 protein: CASSSLIAGGPTEQYF
D gene: TRBD2
J gene: TRBJ2-7
V gene: TRBV5-1
clone size: NA

CDR3 DNA: TGTGCCAGCAGCCTCCCGCAGGGGTTGGTAGCTAACTATGGCTACACCTTC
CDR3 protein: CASSLPQGLVANYGYTF
D gene: NA
J gene: TRBJ1-2
V gene: TRBV28
clone size: few

CDR3 DNA: TGTGCCAGCAGCACCGAATATGGTGGGGCTGAAGCTTTCTTT
CDR3 protein: CASSTEYGGAEAFF
D gene: NA
J gene: TRBJ1-1
V gene: TRBV9
clone size: few

CDR3 DNA: TGCAGCGTCGCTCGAACAGGGGGCCAGGACACTGAAGCTTTCTTT
CDR3 protein: CSVARTGGQDTEAFF
D gene: TRBD1
J gene: TRBJ1-1
V gene: TRBV29-1
clone size: few

CDR3 DNA: TGTGCCATCATGACGGTTGTAGGAGAGCAGTTCTTC
CDR3 protein: CAIMTVVGEQFF
D gene: NA
J gene: TRBJ2-1
V gene: TRBV10-3
clone size: few

CDR3 DNA: TGCGCCACGGCGTGGAGCTCCTACAATGAGCAGTTCTTC
CDR3 protein: CATAWSSYNEQFF
D gene: NA
J gene: TRBJ2-1
V gene: TRBV3-1
clone size: NA

CDR3 DNA: TGCGCCAGCAGCCAACCCCGGGGGGGCTATGGCTACACCTTC
CDR3 protein: CASSQPRGGYGYTF
D gene: NA
J gene: TRBJ1-2
V gene: TRBV4-1
clone size: NA

CDR3 DNA: TGCAGTGCTAGTGAACAGGGGGTGATAAGCGAAAAACTGTTTTTT
CDR3 protein: CSASEQGVISEKLFF
D gene: TRBD1
J gene: TRBJ1-4
V gene: TRBV20-1
clone size: NA

CDR3 DNA: TGTGCCAGCAGTTTTGGGTTTGTGGGTACTGAAGCTTTCTTT
CDR3 protein: CASSFGFVGTEAFF
D gene: NA
J gene: TRBJ1-1
V gene: TRBV12-3/TRBV12-4
clone size: NA

CDR3 DNA: TGTGCCAGCAGCCCCGGACAGGGATTTTACAATGAGCAGTTCTTC
CDR3 protein: CASSPGQGFYNEQFF
D gene: TRBD1
J gene: TRBJ2-1
V gene: TRBV2
clone size: few

CDR3 DNA: TGTGCCAGCAGTTTGTCTCGGGACGGAACCTACAATGAGCAGTTCTTC
CDR3 protein: CASSLSRDGTYNEQFF
D gene: NA
J gene: TRBJ2-1
V gene: TRBV28
clone size: NA

CDR3 DNA: TGTGCCAGCAAGTGGGAGACCCAGTACTTC
CDR3 protein: CASKWETQYF
D gene: NA
J gene: TRBJ2-5
V gene: TRBV2
clone size: NA

CDR3 DNA: TGTGCCAGCAGTCCAGACAGGGGGCCCGGATACGAGCAGTACTTC
CDR3 protein: CASSPDRGPGYEQYF
D gene: TRBD1
J gene: TRBJ2-7
V gene: TRBV28
clone size: NA

CDR3 DNA: TGCAGCGTTGAAGGGGGAGAGGGGCTGGGCACTGAAGCTTTCTTT
CDR3 protein: CSVEGGEGLGTEAFF
D gene: NA
J gene: TRBJ1-1
V gene: TRBV29-1
clone size: NA

CDR3 DNA: TGTGCCAGCAGTGAAGCCGGACCTGGCACAGATACGCAGTATTTT
CDR3 protein: CASSEAGPGTDTQYF
D gene: NA
J gene: TRBJ2-3
V gene: TRBV25-1
clone size: NA

CDR3 DNA: TGTGCCAGCAGCCCCAGTAGCGGGGCCCGAGAGACCCAGTACTTC
CDR3 protein: CASSPSSGARETQYF
D gene: TRBD2
J gene: TRBJ2-5
V gene: TRBV3-1
clone size: NA

CDR3 DNA: TGTGCCAGCAGCTTAGACGATTTCCTCGGTGGCTACACCTTC
CDR3 protein: CASSLDDFLGGYTF
D gene: NA
J gene: TRBJ1-2
V gene: TRBV7-2
clone size: NA

CDR3 DNA: TGTGCCAGCAGCCAAGATTTTCTCCGTTTCAGCACAGATACGCAGTATTTT
CDR3 protein: CASSQDFLRFSTDTQYF
D gene: NA
J gene: TRBJ2-3
V gene: TRBV3-1
clone size: NA

CDR3 DNA: TGCAGTGCTAGAGGACGAAGAGCGGGGGGAGTTCAAGAGACCCAGTACTTC
CDR3 protein: CSARGRRAGGVQETQYF
D gene: TRBD2
J gene: TRBJ2-5
V gene: TRBV20-1
clone size: few

CDR3 DNA: TGTGCCATCAGTGAGAATAGCTGCTACGAGCAGTACTTC
CDR3 protein: CAISENSCYEQYF
D gene: NA
J gene: TRBJ2-7
V gene: TRBV10-3
clone size: NA

CDR3 DNA: TGCAGTGCTAGAGACCCCCAGCTAGCGGGTCCTATGACCCAGTACTTC
CDR3 protein: CSARDPQLAGPMTQYF
D gene: TRBD2
J gene: TRBJ2-5
V gene: TRBV20-1
clone size: many

CDR3 DNA: TGTGCCAGCAGTGCTGGGGTGGCCCAAGAGACCCAGTACTTC
CDR3 protein: CASSAGVAQETQYF
D gene: NA
J gene: TRBJ2-5
V gene: TRBV6-1
clone size: many

CDR3 DNA: TGCAGCGTTGAAAATCGTTTTCGGGCTAACTATGGCTACACCTTC
CDR3 protein: CSVENRFRANYGYTF
D gene: NA
J gene: TRBJ1-2
V gene: TRBV29-1
clone size: once

CDR3 DNA: TGTGCCAGCAGTCCATGGGCCGTAGGGGATACGCAGTATTTT
CDR3 protein: CASSPWAVGDTQYF
D gene: NA
J gene: TRBJ2-3
V gene: TRBV12-3/TRBV12-4
clone size: few

CDR3 DNA: TGTGCCAGCAGCTCGGACCCCGGGGAGACCCAGTACTTC
CDR3 protein: CASSSDPGETQYF
D gene: NA
J gene: TRBJ2-5
V gene: TRBV7-9
clone size: few

CDR3 DNA: TGCAGTGCTAGAGACCTGCACAATTTACTTGTCTACGAGCAGTACTTC
CDR3 protein: CSARDLHNLLVYEQYF
D gene: NA
J gene: TRBJ2-7
V gene: TRBV20-1
clone size: few

CDR3 DNA: TGCGCCAGCAGCGCGGGGACAGTTCCTAGCACAGATACGCAGTATTTT
CDR3 protein: CASSAGTVPSTDTQYF
D gene: NA
J gene: TRBJ2-3
V gene: TRBV5-1
clone size: few

CDR3 DNA: TGTGCCAGCAGTTTAGACCCAGGGGGCGCGGGGTCACCCCTCCACTTT
CDR3 protein: CASSLDPGGAGSPLHF
D gene: TRBD1
J gene: TRBJ1-6
V gene: TRBV12-3/TRBV12-4
clone size: NA

CDR3 DNA: TGCAGCGTTGAGGGGGACTCCTACTACAATGAGCAGTTCTTC
CDR3 protein: CSVEGDSYYNEQFF
D gene: NA
J gene: TRBJ2-1
V gene: TRBV29-1
clone size: many

CDR3 DNA: TGTGCCAGCAGTCCTATCGTGTCTCGGTACGAGCAGTACTTC
CDR3 protein: CASSPIVSRYEQYF
D gene: NA
J gene: TRBJ2-7
V gene: TRBV27
clone size: few

CDR3 DNA: TGTGCCACCAGCGCCCGGGGCGAAGAGACCCAGTACTTC
CDR3 protein: CATSARGEETQYF
D gene: NA
J gene: TRBJ2-5
V gene: TRBV15
clone size: few

CDR3 DNA: TGCGCCAGCAGCCAAGATCCGGGGGCGGCCCAAATCGGGGAGCAGTACTTC
CDR3 protein: CASSQDPGAAQIGEQYF
D gene: NA
J gene: TRBJ2-7
V gene: TRBV4-3
clone size: NA

CDR3 DNA: TGTGCCAGCAGGACAGGGAGCGCAGATACGCAGTATTTT
CDR3 protein: CASRTGSADTQYF
D gene: TRBD1
J gene: TRBJ2-3
V gene: TRBV12-3/TRBV12-4
clone size: NA

CDR3 DNA: TGTGCCAGCAGGAGGACTGGTTGGGGGAGCTCCTACAATGAGCAGTTCTTC
CDR3 protein: CASRRTGWGSSYNEQFF
D gene: NA
J gene: TRBJ2-1
V gene: TRBV28
clone size: NA

CDR3 DNA: TGTGTCAGCAGCTTAAGCCCGGCTTACAATGAGCAGTTCTTC
CDR3 protein: CVSSLSPAYNEQFF
D gene: NA
J gene: TRBJ2-1
V gene: TRBV7-2
clone size: NA

CDR3 DNA: TGCAGCGTCGAGGGGTCGGGGAATGAGCAGTTCTTC
CDR3 protein: CSVEGSGNEQFF
D gene: NA
J gene: TRBJ2-1
V gene: TRBV29-1
clone size: few

CDR3 DNA: TGTGCCACCAGTGATTTAGGCGGGGGGGGCGAGCAGTTCTTC
CDR3 protein: CATSDLGGGGEQFF
D gene: TRBD2
J gene: TRBJ2-1
V gene: TRBV24-1
clone size: NA

CDR3 DNA: TGCGCCAGCAGCCCCGATCAGTCGGGCTACACCTTC
CDR3 protein: CASSPDQSGYTF
D gene: NA
J gene: TRBJ1-2
V gene: TRBV5-1
clone size: few

CDR3 DNA: TGTGCTAGTGCCCTCCGGGGGAGTTTAGACACTGAAGCTTTCTTT
CDR3 protein: CASALRGSLDTEAFF
D gene: NA
J gene: TRBJ1-1
V gene: TRBV12-5
clone size: NA

CDR3 DNA: TGCAGCGCCTCGGACAGTTATCAGCCCCAGCATTTT
CDR3 protein: CSASDSYQPQHF
D gene: NA
J gene: TRBJ1-5
V gene: TRBV29-1
clone size: few